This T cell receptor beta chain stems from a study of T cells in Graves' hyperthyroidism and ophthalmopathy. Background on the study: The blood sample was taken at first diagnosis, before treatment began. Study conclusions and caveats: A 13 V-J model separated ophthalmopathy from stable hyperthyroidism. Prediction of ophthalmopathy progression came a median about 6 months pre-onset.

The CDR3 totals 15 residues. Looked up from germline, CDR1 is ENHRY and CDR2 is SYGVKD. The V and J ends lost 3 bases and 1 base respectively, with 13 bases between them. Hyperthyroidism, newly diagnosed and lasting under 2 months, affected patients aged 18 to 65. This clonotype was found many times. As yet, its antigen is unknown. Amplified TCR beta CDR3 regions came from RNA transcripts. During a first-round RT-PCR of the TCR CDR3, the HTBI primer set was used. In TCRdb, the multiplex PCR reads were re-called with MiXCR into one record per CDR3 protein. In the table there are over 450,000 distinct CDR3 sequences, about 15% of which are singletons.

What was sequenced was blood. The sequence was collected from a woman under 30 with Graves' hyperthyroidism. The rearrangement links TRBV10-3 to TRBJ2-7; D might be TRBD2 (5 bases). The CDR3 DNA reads TGTGCCATCAGTGACGAAGGGAGAGGATCCTACGAGCAGTACGTC. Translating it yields CAISDEGRGSYEQYV.